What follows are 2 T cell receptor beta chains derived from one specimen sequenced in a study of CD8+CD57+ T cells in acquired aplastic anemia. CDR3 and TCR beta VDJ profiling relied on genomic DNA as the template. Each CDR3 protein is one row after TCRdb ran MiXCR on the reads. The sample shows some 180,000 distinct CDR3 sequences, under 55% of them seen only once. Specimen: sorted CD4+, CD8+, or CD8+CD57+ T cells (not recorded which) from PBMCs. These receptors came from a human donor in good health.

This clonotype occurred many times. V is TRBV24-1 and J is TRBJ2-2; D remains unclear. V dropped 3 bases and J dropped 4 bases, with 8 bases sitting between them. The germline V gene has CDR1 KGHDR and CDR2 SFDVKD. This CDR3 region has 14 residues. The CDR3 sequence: CATSDGLFTGELFF. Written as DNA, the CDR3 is TGTGCCACCAGTGATGGGTTATTCACCGGGGAGCTGTTTTTT.

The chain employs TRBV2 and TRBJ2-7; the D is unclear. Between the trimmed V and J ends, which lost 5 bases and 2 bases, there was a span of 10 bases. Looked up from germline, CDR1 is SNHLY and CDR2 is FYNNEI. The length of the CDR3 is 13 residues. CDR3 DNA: TGTGCCAGCAGTTCGACATGGGCCTACGAGCAGTACTTC. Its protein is CASSSTWAYEQYF.